This T cell receptor beta chain was recorded in a study of Ad26.COV2.S vaccination and SARS-CoV-2 variants. About the study: Intramuscular Ad26.COV2.S doses were given once or twice, 56 days apart.

The CDR3 is 12 residues long. V trimming: 7 bases; J trimming: 9 bases; junction bases outside the gene matches: 6. Of note for this clone: The antigen remains unidentified.

The treatment was: about 20 received Ad26.COV2.S at low or high dose, single or two shots; roughly 5 received placebo; per-sample allocation not given. Day 63 following the first vaccine or placebo injection was when the samples were taken. In Boston, an adult donor aged 18-55 years took part. Sequencing was performed with immunoSEQ multiplex PCR; in TCRdb, only in-frame clones are kept and a portion is missing. Of 300,000 to 500,000 clones detected, roughly nine tenths appear once; the ten largest clones hold about 3.6%. Study findings and constraints: Overall T cell responses may have been underestimated by the analyses of TCR breadth and depth.

V and J are TRBV12-3 or TRBV12-4 and TRBJ2-1; 7 positions match TRBD2. The TCR comes from a person between 18 and 59 years old who received the Ad26.COV2.S COVID-19 vaccine or a placebo. Source: peripheral blood, taken in a trial of Ad26.COV2.S vaccine versus placebo. This CDR3 is CASNVAGGEQFF. The DNA of the CDR3 is TGTGCCAGCAATGTAGCGGGCGGTGAGCAGTTCTTC.